The present T cell receptor (beta chain) was sequenced within a study of post-analysis software for immune sequencing data. The study's findings and limits: TRBV5-6, TRBV5-1 and TRBV20-1 were among five TRBV segments more frequent in patients than controls.

Trimming took 7 bases from V and 9 from J, leaving 19 bases between them. The CDR3 length is 13 residues. Germline V CDR1 and CDR2: SGHRS, YFSETQ. Comments on this clonotype: Antigen unknown.

Prepared libraries of TCR beta cDNA carried unique molecular identifiers. Yield was some 500,000 cDNA molecules from roughly 0.93 to 9.6 million T cells. TCRdb re-analysed the PCR reads in MiXCR, keeping a single row per CDR3 protein. The data contain 150,000 to 200,000 distinct CDR3 sequences, around 30% of them seen just once; the ten biggest clones take up approximately 1.5%. This chain joins TRBV5-1 and TRBJ1-1, with D possibly matching TRBD1 (6 bases). Material for sequencing was blood. The source of this sequence is a girl between 5 and 17 years old with multiple sclerosis. DNA of the CDR3: TGCGCCAGCGGCCCAGGACAGCCAAACCAAGCTTTCTTT. Residues: CASGPGQPNQAFF.